This T cell receptor beta chain was captured by sequencing in a study of Ad26.COV2.S vaccination and SARS-CoV-2 variants. Study-level results: Spike-specific CD8+ and CD4+ T cell responses reportedly showed substantial breadth after vaccination.

The treatment denotes: 15 to 20 received Ad26.COV2.S at low or high dose, single or two shots; roughly 5 received placebo; per-sample allocation not given. The study sampled participants on day 63 after the first vaccine or placebo injection. The shot given was an Ad26 vector that makes Wuhan-strain SARS-CoV-2 spike. Details on this clone: Its antigen is still unknown.

Produced via immunoSEQ multiplex PCR; TCRdb's table is partial and in-frame only. The sample has about 250,000 clones; around 85% are singletons. This sequence was found in a person aged 18-60 years who received the Ad26.COV2.S COVID-19 vaccine or a placebo. The sequenced sample was peripheral blood, obtained in a trial of Ad26.COV2.S vaccine versus placebo.

The DNA for the CDR3 is TGCGCCAGCAGCTTCGAGGGCCGAAAAGCTGAAGCTTTCTTT. It translates to CASSFEGRKAEAFF. The chain employs TRBV5-1 and TRBJ1-1; D not certain. Germline V CDR1 and CDR2: SGHRS, YFSETQ. There are 14 residues in the CDR3. V gave up 2 bases and J gave up 6 bases, with 14 bases separating them. The whole variable domain, filled in from reference TRBV5-1 and TRBJ1-1, reads KAGVTQTPRYLIKTRGQQVTLSCSPISGHRSVSWYQQTPGQGLQFLFEYFSETQRNKGNFPGRFSGRQFSNSRSEMNVSTLELGDSALYLCASSFEGRKAEAFFGQGTRLTVV.